The present T cell receptor beta chain was sequenced within a study of cytomegalovirus exposure and HLA in healthy donors. Overall study findings and caveats: It was confirmed in vitro that a few of the CMV-associated chains were specific for CMV antigens. There were some public TCRs occurring in many donors, but most TCR sequences were rare. Several V segments, TRBV6-2 and TRBV6-3 among them, could not be told apart and were dropped.

Comments on this clone: What it binds is unknown.

The CDR3 loop spans 15 amino acids. With 7 bases removed from V and 2 bases from J, the gap between germline ends came to 17 bases. Germline assignment: CDR1 SNHLY and CDR2 FYNNEI. The PCR used 60 Vbeta and 13 Jbeta primers. Some clones are missing from TCRdb's copy, which holds only in-frame ones; the method was immunoSEQ multiplex PCR. The sample contains around 150,000 clones, roughly 80% of which appear only once. This TCR came from a woman between 50 and 59 years old in good health and CMV-seronegative. The specimen sequenced was PBMCs. The rearrangement links TRBV2 to TRBJ1-2; D may be TRBD1 (5 bases). The DNA for the CDR3 is TGTGCCAGCACCCCGGATATTGACAGAAACTATGGCTACACCTTC. Translated, it gives CASTPDIDRNYGYTF.